Each of the 12 T cell receptor beta chains below was sequenced from the same sample in a study of T cell repertoires in cytomegalovirus infection. Antigens for these TCRs are unknown. TCRdb re-called the reads with MiXCR, one entry per CDR3 protein. The sample yields tens of thousands of distinct CDR3 sequences, 20% to 25% seen once. The sequenced material came from PBMCs, sequenced either directly or after in vitro stimulation (not recorded which). The receptor source for this set is a human donor in good health (CMV status not recorded). Some clones in this sample may be carry-over from other donors' samples.

This clonotype came up a few times. The V call is TRBV7-2, the J call TRBJ2-3; D is possibly TRBD1 or TRBD2 (5 bases each). Germline V gene sequence: CDR1 SGHTA, CDR2 FQGNSA. The CDR3 is 15 residues long. Trimming took 3 bases from V and 2 from J, leaving 12 bases between them. For the CDR3, the DNA is TGTGCCAGCAGCTTGGTGGGACCCAACACAGATACGCAGTATTTT. This codes for CASSLVGPNTDTQYF.

This rearrangement joins TRBV4-3 to TRBJ2-7; no firm D call. The V gene's germline CDR1 is LGHNA and CDR2 YSLEER. Deletions cut 1 base from V and 6 bases from J, with 13 bases between. The CDR3 consists of 14 residues. CDR3 coding DNA: TGCGCCAGCAGCCAAGGTATAGGGTTCGGCGAGCAGTACTTC. This encodes CASSQGIGFGEQYF.

The chain uses TRBV9 and TRBJ2-7, with a possible D match to TRBD1 (6 bases). The CDR3 contains 15 residues. V was clipped by 0 bases and J by 4 bases, with 14 bases between them. Germline V gives CDR1 SGDLS, CDR2 YYNGEE. In DNA, the CDR3 is TGTGCCAGCAGCGTAGTCGGTAGGGGGAATTACGAGCAGTACTTC. Residues: CASSVVGRGNYEQYF.

This clonotype came up a few times. This chain joins TRBV2 and TRBJ1-1; possibly TRBD1 for D (5 bases). With 2 bases removed from V and 3 bases from J, the gap between germline ends came to 7 bases. Germline values: CDR1 SNHLY, CDR2 FYNNEI. The CDR3 sequence is 13 residues long. The CDR3 here is CASSEPGYTEAFF. CDR3 DNA sequence: TGTGCCAGCAGTGAACCAGGGTACACTGAAGCTTTCTTT.

The chain uses TRBV19 and TRBJ1-6; the D gene is possibly TRBD1 (5 bases). Trimming cost V 7 bases and J 0 bases, with 16 bases left between them. This CDR3 is built from 17 residues. Per the germline V gene, CDR1 is LNHDA and CDR2 is SQIVND (reference sequence). CDR3 region: CASNAAPGSSYNSPLHF. The CDR3 DNA reads as TGTGCCAGTAACGCCGCCCCAGGGAGCTCCTATAATTCACCCCTCCACTTT.

The V and J genes are TRBV7-2 and TRBJ2-7; 8 bases line up with TRBD2. The CDR3 has 15 amino acids. V dropped 5 bases and J dropped 4; count of bases not matched to a gene: 10. Looked up from germline, CDR1 is SGHTA and CDR2 is FQGNSA. CDR3 bases: TGTGCCAGCAGCCCCTTCCCCGGACTAGCTTACGAGCAGTACTTC. Protein sequence: CASSPFPGLAYEQYF.

The rearrangement uses TRBV27 and TRBJ2-5; D is unclear. The CDR3 is made up of 14 amino acids. Germline assignment: CDR1 MNHEY and CDR2 SMNVEV (reference sequence). The V gene lost 5 bases and the J gene lost 5 bases, with 15 bases spanning the gap. DNA for the CDR3: TGTGCCAGCAGTCACTTCGACACAAGGGAGACCCAGTACTTC. Protein sequence: CASSHFDTRETQYF.

The sample holds one count of this clonotype. The chain carries TRBV19 and TRBJ2-1; TRBD2 agrees at 7 bases. The germline V gene encodes CDR1 LNHDA and CDR2 SQIVND (reference sequence). The V and J ends lost 5 bases and 3 bases, in that order; junction bases with no gene match: 1. The CDR3 runs 13 residues. The CDR3 DNA follows: TGTGCCAGTAGTGCGGGGGTCTACAATGAGCAGTTCTTC. It is translated as CASSAGVYNEQFF.

This clonotype came up a few times. The chain couples TRBV7-6 to TRBJ2-1, with D unresolved. Germline CDR1 is SGHVS and CDR2 is FNYEAQ. The CDR3 sequence is 14 residues long. The V and J ends lost 2 bases and 1 base respectively, with 6 bases between them. CDR3 loop: CASSLSQSYNEQFF. The CDR3 bases are TGTGCCAGCAGCTTATCGCAGTCCTACAATGAGCAGTTCTTC.

A word on this clonotype: The junction departs from the called germline gene at one end, perhaps through a read error. The chain employs TRBV28 and TRBJ1-3, with 7 bases that match TRBD1. Germline V gene data show CDR1 as MDHEN and CDR2 as SYDVKM. The CDR3 has 15 amino acids. CDR3 sequence (DNA): TGTGCCAGCAGTCAAACAGGGGTCTCTGGAAACACCATGTATTTT. Translation gives CASSQTGVSGNTMYF.

This chain connects TRBV6-8 to TRBJ2-5, with 11 bases that match TRBD2. Germline V gene sequence: CDR1 MNHGY, CDR2 SAAAGT. V shed 5 bases, J shed 2 bases, and the junction held 7 bases outside the gene matches. This CDR3 region has 16 residues. The CDR3 loop is CASSPIVAGGQETQYF. CDR3 coding DNA: TGTGCCAGCAGTCCGATTGTAGCGGGAGGGCAAGAGACCCAGTACTTC.

This clonotype has a handful of counts. The rearrangement joins TRBV30 to TRBJ2-3; TRBD2 aligns across 11 bases. V trimming: 2 bases; J trimming: 4 bases; junction bases outside the gene matches: 5. Germline V gene sequence: CDR1 GTSNPN, CDR2 SVGIG (reference sequence). The CDR3 consists of 15 residues. The CDR3 nucleotides are TGTGCCTGGAGTCCCTTAGCGGGAGGGCCAGATACGCAGTATTTT. Protein product: CAWSPLAGGPDTQYF.